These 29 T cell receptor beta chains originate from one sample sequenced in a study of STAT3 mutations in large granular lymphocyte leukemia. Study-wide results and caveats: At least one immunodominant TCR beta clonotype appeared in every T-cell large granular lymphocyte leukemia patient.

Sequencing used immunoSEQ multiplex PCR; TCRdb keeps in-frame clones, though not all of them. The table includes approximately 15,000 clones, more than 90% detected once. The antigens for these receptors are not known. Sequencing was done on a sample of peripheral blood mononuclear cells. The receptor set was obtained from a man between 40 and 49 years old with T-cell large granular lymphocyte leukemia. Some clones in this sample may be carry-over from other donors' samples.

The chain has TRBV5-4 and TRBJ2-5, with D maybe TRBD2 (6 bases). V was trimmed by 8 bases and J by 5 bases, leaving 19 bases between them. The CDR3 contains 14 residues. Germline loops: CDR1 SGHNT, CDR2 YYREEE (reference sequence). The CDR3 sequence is CASSPDRGWETQYF. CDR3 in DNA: TGTGCCAGTTCCCCCGATCGGGGGTGGGAGACCCAGTACTTC.

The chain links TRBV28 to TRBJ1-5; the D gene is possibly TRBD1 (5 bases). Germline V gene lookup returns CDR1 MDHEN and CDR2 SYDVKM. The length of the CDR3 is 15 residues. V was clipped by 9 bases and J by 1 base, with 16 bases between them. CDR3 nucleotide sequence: TGTGCCAGTAGTCAGGGTTTATTAAGCAATCAGCCCCAGCATTTT. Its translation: CASSQGLLSNQPQHF.

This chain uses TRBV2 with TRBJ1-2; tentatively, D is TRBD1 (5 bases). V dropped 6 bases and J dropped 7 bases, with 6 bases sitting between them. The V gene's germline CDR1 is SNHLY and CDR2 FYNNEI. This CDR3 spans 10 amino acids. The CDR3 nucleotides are TGTGCCAGCAGAAGGGGTGGCTACACCTTC. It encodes CASRRGGYTF.

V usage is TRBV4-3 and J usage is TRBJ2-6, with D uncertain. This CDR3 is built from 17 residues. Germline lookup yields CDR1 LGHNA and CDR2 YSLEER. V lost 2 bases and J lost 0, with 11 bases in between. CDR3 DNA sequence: TGCGCCAGCAGCCAAATGTCGCCAGCCTCTGGGGCCAACGTCCTGACTTTC. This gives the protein CASSQMSPASGANVLTF.

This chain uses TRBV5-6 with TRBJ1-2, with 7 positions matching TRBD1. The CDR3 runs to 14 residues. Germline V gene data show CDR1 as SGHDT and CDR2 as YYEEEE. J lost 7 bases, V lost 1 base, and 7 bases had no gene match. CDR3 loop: CASSLFTGAIGYTF. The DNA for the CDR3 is TGTGCCAGCAGCTTGTTTACAGGGGCCATTGGCTACACCTTC.

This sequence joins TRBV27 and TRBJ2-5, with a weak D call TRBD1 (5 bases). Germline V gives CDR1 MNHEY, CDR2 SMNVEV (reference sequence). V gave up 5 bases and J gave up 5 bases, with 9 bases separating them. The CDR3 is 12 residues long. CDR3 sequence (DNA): TGTGCCAGCAGTCCCGCAGGGGAGACCCAGTACTTC. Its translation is CASSPAGETQYF.

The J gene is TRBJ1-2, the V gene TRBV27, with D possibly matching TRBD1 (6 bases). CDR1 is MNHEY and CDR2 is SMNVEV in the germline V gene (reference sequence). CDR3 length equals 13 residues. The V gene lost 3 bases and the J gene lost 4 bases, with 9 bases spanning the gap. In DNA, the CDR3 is TGTGCCAGCAGTTTGGGGGCGCCCTATGGCTACACCTTC. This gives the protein CASSLGAPYGYTF.

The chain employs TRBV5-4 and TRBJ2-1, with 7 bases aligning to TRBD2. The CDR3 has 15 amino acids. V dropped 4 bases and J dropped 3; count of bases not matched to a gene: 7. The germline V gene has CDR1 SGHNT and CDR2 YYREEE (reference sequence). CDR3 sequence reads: CASSPSGLLYNEQFF. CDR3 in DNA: TGTGCCAGCAGCCCTAGCGGACTTCTCTACAATGAGCAGTTCTTC.

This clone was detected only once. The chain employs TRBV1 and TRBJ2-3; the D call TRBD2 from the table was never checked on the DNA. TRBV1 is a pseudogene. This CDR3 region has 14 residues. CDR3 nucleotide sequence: TGCACCAGCAGCCAGGGTAGCGGGGCAGATACGCAGTATTTT. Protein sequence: CTSSQGSGADTQYF.

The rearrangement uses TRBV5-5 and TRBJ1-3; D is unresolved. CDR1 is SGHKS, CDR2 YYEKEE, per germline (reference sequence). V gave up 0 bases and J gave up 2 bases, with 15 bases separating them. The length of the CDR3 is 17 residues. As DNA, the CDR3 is TGTGCCAGCAGCTTGGCCGGCGGACTCTTTACTGGAAACACCATATATTTT. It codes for CASSLAGGLFTGNTIYF.

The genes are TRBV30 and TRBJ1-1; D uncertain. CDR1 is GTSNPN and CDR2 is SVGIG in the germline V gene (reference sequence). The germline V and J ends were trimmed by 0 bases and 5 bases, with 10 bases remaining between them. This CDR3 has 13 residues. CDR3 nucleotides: TGTGCCTGGAGTGTAAGCTCGAGGACTGAAGCTTTCTTT. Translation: CAWSVSSRTEAFF.

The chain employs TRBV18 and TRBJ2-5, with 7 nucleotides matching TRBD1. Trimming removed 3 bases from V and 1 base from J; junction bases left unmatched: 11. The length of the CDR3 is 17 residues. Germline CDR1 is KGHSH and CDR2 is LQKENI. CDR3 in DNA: TGTGCCAGCTCACCTCCGGCCGGCAGGGGGTTCCAAGAGACCCAGTACTTC. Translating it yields CASSPPAGRGFQETQYF.

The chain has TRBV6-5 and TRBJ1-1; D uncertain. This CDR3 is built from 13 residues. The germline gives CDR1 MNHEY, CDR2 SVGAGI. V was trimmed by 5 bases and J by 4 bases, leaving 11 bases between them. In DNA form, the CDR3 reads TGTGCCAGCAGTGACCCGCCGAGCACTGAAGCTTTCTTT. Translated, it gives CASSDPPSTEAFF.

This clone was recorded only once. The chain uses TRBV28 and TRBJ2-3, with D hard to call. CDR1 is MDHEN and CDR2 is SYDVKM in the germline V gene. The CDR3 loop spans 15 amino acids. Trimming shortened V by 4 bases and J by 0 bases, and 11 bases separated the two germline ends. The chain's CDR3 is CASSSTRASTDTQYF. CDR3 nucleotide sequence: TGTGCCAGCAGTTCGACCCGCGCAAGCACAGATACGCAGTATTTT.

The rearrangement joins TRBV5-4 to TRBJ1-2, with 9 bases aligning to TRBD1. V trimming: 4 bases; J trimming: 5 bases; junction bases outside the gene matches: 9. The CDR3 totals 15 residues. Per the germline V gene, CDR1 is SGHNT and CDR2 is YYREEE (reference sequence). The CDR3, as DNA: TGTGCCAGCAGCCCCGGGACAGGGTCCTGGTATGGCTACACCTTC. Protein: CASSPGTGSWYGYTF.

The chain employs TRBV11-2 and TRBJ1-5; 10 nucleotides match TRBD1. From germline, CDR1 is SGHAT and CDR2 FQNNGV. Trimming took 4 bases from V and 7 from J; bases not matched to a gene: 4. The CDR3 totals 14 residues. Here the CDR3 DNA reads TGTGCCAGCAGCTCCCGGGACAGGGGACAGCCCCAGCATTTT. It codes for CASSSRDRGQPQHF.

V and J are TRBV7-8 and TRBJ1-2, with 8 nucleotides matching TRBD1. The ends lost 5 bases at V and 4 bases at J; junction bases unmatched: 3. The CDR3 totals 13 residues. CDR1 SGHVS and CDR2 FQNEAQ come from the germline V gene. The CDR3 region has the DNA TGTGCCAGCAGCCCTGGGACAGGCTATGGCTACACCTTC. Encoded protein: CASSPGTGYGYTF.

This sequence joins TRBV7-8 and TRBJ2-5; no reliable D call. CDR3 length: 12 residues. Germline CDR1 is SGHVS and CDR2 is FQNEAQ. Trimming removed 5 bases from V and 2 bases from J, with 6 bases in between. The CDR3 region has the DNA TGTGCCAGCAGCCCCCTTCAAGAGACCCAGTACTTC. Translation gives CASSPLQETQYF.

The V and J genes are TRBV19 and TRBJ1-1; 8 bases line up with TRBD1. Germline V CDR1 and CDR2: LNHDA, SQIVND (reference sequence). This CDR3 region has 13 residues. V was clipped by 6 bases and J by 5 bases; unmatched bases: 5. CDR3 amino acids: CASRQGARTEAFF. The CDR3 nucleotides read TGTGCCAGTAGGCAGGGGGCGCGTACTGAAGCTTTCTTT.

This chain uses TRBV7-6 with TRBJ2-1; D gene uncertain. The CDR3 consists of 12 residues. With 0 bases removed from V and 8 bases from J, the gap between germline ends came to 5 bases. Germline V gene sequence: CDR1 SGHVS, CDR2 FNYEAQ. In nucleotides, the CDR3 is TGTGCCAGCAGCTTAGCCCCGGATGAGCAGTTCTTC. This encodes CASSLAPDEQFF. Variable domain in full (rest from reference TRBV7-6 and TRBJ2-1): GAGVSQSPRYKVTKRGQDVALRCDPISGHVSLYWYRQALGQGPEFLTYFNYEAQQDKSGLPNDRFSAERPEGSISTLTIQRTEQRDSAMYRCASSLAPDEQFFGPGTRLTVL.

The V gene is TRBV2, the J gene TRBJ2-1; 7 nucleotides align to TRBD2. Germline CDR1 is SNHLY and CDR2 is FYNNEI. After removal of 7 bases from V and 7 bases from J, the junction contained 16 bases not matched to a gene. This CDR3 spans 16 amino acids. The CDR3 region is CASKREGRGTLNEQFF. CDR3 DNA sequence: TGTGCCAGCAAAAGGGAGGGGCGGGGGACGTTGAATGAGCAGTTCTTC.

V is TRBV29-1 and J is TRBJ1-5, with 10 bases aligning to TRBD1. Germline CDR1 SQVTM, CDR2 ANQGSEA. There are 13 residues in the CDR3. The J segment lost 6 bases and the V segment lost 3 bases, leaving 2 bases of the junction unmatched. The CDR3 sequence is CSVETGGGQPQHF. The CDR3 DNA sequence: TGCAGCGTTGAGACAGGGGGCGGTCAGCCCCAGCATTTT.

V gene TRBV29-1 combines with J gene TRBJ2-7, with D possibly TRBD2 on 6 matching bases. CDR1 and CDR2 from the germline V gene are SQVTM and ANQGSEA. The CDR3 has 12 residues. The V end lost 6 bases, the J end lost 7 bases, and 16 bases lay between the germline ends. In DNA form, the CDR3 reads TGCAGCGTCAGTCCCGGAGGGAGAGAGCAGTACTTC. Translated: CSVSPGGREQYF.

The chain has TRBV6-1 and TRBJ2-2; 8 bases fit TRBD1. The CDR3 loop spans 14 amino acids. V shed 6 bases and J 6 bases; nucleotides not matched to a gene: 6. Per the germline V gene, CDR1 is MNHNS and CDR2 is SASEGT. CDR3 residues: CASRAGTGAGELFF. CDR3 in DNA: TGTGCCAGCAGGGCAGGGACAGGCGCCGGGGAGCTGTTTTTT.

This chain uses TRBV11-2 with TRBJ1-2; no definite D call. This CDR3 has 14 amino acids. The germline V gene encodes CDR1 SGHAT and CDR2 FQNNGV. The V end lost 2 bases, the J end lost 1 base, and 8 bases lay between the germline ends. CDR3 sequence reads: CASSLQAFNYGYTF. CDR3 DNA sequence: TGTGCCAGCAGCTTACAGGCCTTTAACTATGGCTACACCTTC.

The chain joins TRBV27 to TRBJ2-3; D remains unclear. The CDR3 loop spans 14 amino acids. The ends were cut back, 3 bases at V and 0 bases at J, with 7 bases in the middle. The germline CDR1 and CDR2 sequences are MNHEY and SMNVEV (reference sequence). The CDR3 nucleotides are TGTGCCAGCAGTTTGAAGCGAAGCACAGATACGCAGTATTTT. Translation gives CASSLKRSTDTQYF.

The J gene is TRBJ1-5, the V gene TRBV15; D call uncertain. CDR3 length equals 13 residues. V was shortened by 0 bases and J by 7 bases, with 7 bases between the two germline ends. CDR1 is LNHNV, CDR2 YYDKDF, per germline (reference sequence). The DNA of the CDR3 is TGTGCCACCAGCAGAGATCGGAACCAGCCCCAGCATTTT. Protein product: CATSRDRNQPQHF.

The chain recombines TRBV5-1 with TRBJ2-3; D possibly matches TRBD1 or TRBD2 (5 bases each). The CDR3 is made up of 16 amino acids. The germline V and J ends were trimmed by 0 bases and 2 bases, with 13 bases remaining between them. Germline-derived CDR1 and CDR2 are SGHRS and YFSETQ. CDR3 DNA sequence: TGCGCCAGCAGCTTGGGGGCCACGGGGCCCACAGATACGCAGTATTTT. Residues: CASSLGATGPTDTQYF.

In DNA form, the CDR3 reads TGTGCCAGCAGCTTGGAAGGGGGAGTAGCGGGGGGGAGAGATGAGCAGTTCTTC. Its protein product is CASSLEGGVAGGRDEQFF. The rearrangement uses TRBV5-4 and TRBJ2-1; 11 bases are a match to TRBD2. Germline assignment: CDR1 SGHNT and CDR2 YYREEE (reference sequence). The CDR3 has 18 residues. Trimming removed 0 bases from V and 8 bases from J; junction bases left unmatched: 13. Based on the CDR3 plus reference TRBV5-4 and TRBJ2-1, the full variable domain is ETGVTQSPTHLIKTRGQQVTLRCSSQSGHNTVSWYQQALGQGPQFIFQYYREEENGRGNFPPRFSGLQFPNYSSELNVNALELDDSALYLCASSLEGGVAGGRDEQFFGPGTRLTVL.